This T cell receptor (beta chain) was sequenced for a study of post-analysis software for immune sequencing data. Study overall: Included courses were relapsing-remitting and secondary progressive multiple sclerosis; progressive-relapsing multiple sclerosis was also included. The study's findings and limits: Patients with multiple sclerosis recorded significantly lower normalized Chao1 diversity than controls, the study found. Samples made in the same batch grouped tightly together by F measure. About five TRBV segments occurring more often in patients than controls included TRBV5-6, TRBV5-1 and TRBV20-1.

Each TCR beta cDNA library carried unique molecular identifiers. cDNA molecules numbering about 470,000 came from around 0.96 to 9.9 million T cells. TCRdb redid the calling of the PCR reads with MiXCR, one entry per CDR3 protein. The repertoire holds approximately 570,000 distinct CDR3 sequences, with around 47% as singletons. This clonotype has only a few counts. Its antigen is not identified. The CDR3 covers 13 residues. CDR1 and CDR2 (germline): SGHRS, YFSETQ. Trimming took 8 bases from V and 9 from J; bases not matched to a gene: 6. The chain recombines TRBV5-1 with TRBJ1-6, with 9 positions matching TRBD1. This sequence originates from a girl aged 5-17 years with multiple sclerosis. The source material was blood. The CDR3 DNA sequence: TGCGCCAGTCACGGACAGGGGACTTCACCCCTCCACTTT. Translating gives CASHGQGTSPLHF.